A selection of T cell receptor beta chains follows, all from one sample in a study of T cells in Graves' hyperthyroidism and ophthalmopathy. TCRdb reprocessed the multiplex PCR reads with MiXCR, giving one entry per CDR3 protein. The sample has 500,000 to 600,000 distinct CDR3 sequences, around 17% seen once. Sequencing was carried out using blood. The receptor set was obtained from a woman aged 18-29 years with Graves' hyperthyroidism. CDR3s include the opening cysteine and the closing phenylalanine or tryptophan. A D gene is named only where the DNA matches it firmly. Not all rows give a size; the values are once, few, many and, for expanded clones, a class.

v_gene,d_gene,len,j_gene,abundance,CDR3nt,CDR3aa
TRBV6-1,TRBD2,15,TRBJ2-1,few,TGTGCCAGCAGGCCGGGACTAGCCGACTACAATGAGCAGTTCTTC,CASRPGLADYNEQFF
TRBV6-2/TRBV6-3,TRBD2,16,TRBJ2-2,few,TGTGCCAGCAGTCCCTGGGGACTAGGCAACACCGGGGAGCTGTTTTTT,CASSPWGLGNTGELFF
TRBV27,TRBD1,14,TRBJ2-5,-,TGTGCCAGTTCAGCGGGACAGGGGTTGGAGACCCAGTACTTC,CASSAGQGLETQYF
TRBV11-2,-,13,TRBJ2-1,many,TGTGCCAGCAGCTTAAGGGGCTACAATGAGCAGTTCTTC,CASSLRGYNEQFF
TRBV30,TRBD1,13,TRBJ1-2,many,TGTGCCTGGAGTGGACAGGGGTTCTATGGCTACACCTTC,CAWSGQGFYGYTF
TRBV6-2/TRBV6-3,-,14,TRBJ1-2,-,TGTGCCAGCAGTGCGGGACCAGCTAACTATGGCTACACCTTC,CASSAGPANYGYTF
TRBV30,-,12,TRBJ1-1,few,TGTGCCTGGAGTGTACTTAGGACACTTTACTTCTTT,CAWSVLRTLYFF
TRBV11-2,-,14,TRBJ2-5,many,TGTGCCAGCAGCGTATCTAGCGACCAAGAGACCCAGTACTTC,CASSVSSDQETQYF
TRBV5-1,TRBD2,15,TRBJ2-1,few,TGCGCCAGCAGCTTTAAAGCGGGAAACTACAATGAGCAGTTCTTC,CASSFKAGNYNEQFF
TRBV24-1,-,15,TRBJ2-3,few,TGTGCCACCAGTGATTCGGACAGAATAACAGATACGCAGTATTTT,CATSDSDRITDTQYF
TRBV27,-,13,TRBJ2-1,few,TGTGCCAGCAGCGCAAGGGCCTACAATGAGCAGTTCTTC,CASSARAYNEQFF
TRBV12-3/TRBV12-4,-,16,TRBJ1-6,many,TGTGCCAGCAGTTCCCGGGAGAGCTCCTATAATTCACCCCTCCACTTT,CASSSRESSYNSPLHF
TRBV7-2,-,16,TRBJ1-4,-,TGTGCCAGCAGCTTAACGATTGGCAAGCCTAATGAAAAACTGTTTTTT,CASSLTIGKPNEKLFF
TRBV29-1,TRBD1,14,TRBJ1-1,many,TGCAGCGGCCGGGACAGGGGTGCAAACACTGAAGCTTTCTTT,CSGRDRGANTEAFF
TRBV5-1,-,14,TRBJ2-1,-,TGCGCCAGCAGCAGGGGGGAGAGTTGGAATGACCAGTTCTTC,CASSRGESWNDQFF
TRBV20-1,TRBD2,15,TRBJ2-1,many,TGCAGTGCTAGCGCAAGCGGGGGGGCTGGGAATGAGCAGTTCTTC,CSASASGGAGNEQFF
TRBV19,-,13,TRBJ1-2,-,TGTGCCAGTATACGCGGTGACAACTATGGCTACACCTTC,CASIRGDNYGYTF
TRBV12-3/TRBV12-4,-,14,TRBJ1-6,many,TGTGCCAGCAGTCCCGGGCAGCTGGGTTCACCCCTCCACTTT,CASSPGQLGSPLHF
TRBV5-1,-,18,TRBJ2-1,few,TGCGCCAGCAGCTTAAGAACACAAGTAAAGGGATACTGGGATGAGCAGTTCTTC,CASSLRTQVKGYWDEQFF
TRBV12-3/TRBV12-4,-,15,TRBJ2-3,many,TGTGCCAGCAACCCGGGGGCGGAACACACAGATACGCAGTATTTT,CASNPGAEHTDTQYF
TRBV7-9,-,14,TRBJ2-5,many,TGTGCCAGCAGGGGGGACTGGCTCGGAGAGACCCAGTACTTC,CASRGDWLGETQYF
TRBV20-1,-,13,TRBJ2-4,-,TGCAGTGCTAGAGACACTGCCAAAAACATTCAGTACTTC,CSARDTAKNIQYF
TRBV3-1,TRBD2,13,TRBJ2-5,-,TGTGCCAGCACCCCTAGGGGAGGGGAGACCCAGTACTTC,CASTPRGGETQYF
TRBV5-5,TRBD1,15,TRBJ2-5,many,TGTGCCAGCAGCCCATGGACAGGAAGCCAAGAGACCCAGTACTTC,CASSPWTGSQETQYF
TRBV6-5,-,17,TRBJ1-1,many,TGTGCCAGCAGTTACCTGCCACTCCGGCAGGCTAACACTGAAGCTTTCTTT,CASSYLPLRQANTEAFF
TRBV29-1,-,11,TRBJ2-4,few,TGCAGCGCCGCTCGAAAAAACATTCAGTACTTC,CSAARKNIQYF
TRBV7-6,-,14,TRBJ1-1,many,TGTGCCAGCAGCTTAGAAGGTCTGAACACTGAAGCTTTCTTT,CASSLEGLNTEAFF
TRBV5-5,-,12,TRBJ1-4,many,TGTGCCAGCAGCGACAGAAATGAAAAACTGTTTTTT,CASSDRNEKLFF
TRBV2,TRBD2,13,TRBJ2-3,many,TGTGCCAGCAGTTTGACGGGACTAGCGGGAGAGTATTTT,CASSLTGLAGEYF
TRBV20-1,-,13,TRBJ2-2,-,TGCAGTGCTAGAGACAGGCTAACCGGGGAGCTGTTTTTT,CSARDRLTGELFF
TRBV7-9,-,16,TRBJ2-3,few,TGTGCCAGCAGCTCGCCAGCGGCTAGCGCTGGAGATACGCAGTATTTT,CASSSPAASAGDTQYF
TRBV4-3,-,20,TRBJ1-6,few,TGCGCCAGCAGCTCAAGATCAGCGTCTCCTTACGGGGAAGTGGGTTCACCCCTCCACTTT,CASSSRSASPYGEVGSPLHF
TRBV18,-,14,TRBJ1-3,-,TGTGCCAGCTCACCGGGTAATTCTGGAAACACCATATATTTT,CASSPGNSGNTIYF